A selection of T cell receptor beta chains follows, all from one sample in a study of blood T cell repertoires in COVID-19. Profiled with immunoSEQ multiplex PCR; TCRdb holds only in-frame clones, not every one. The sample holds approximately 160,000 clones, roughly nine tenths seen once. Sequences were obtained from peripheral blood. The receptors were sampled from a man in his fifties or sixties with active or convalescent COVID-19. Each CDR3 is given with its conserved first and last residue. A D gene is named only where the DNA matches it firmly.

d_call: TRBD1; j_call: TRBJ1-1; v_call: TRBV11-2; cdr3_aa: CASSRTRTGGKAFF
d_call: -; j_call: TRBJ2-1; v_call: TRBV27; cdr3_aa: CASSSVRNTYNEQFF
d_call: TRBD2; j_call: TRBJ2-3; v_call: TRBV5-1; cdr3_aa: CASSLSSGGKPTDTQYF
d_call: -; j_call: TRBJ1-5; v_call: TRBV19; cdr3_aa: CASSIEENSNQPQHF
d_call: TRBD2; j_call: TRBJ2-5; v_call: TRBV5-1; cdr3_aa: CASSLLPSGGAGQETQYF
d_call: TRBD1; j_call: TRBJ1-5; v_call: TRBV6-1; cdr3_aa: CASSEMGTGGRQPQHF
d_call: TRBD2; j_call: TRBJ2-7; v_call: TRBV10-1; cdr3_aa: CASSSGASYEQYF
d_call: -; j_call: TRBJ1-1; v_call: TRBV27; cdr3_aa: CASSPQGGNTEAFF
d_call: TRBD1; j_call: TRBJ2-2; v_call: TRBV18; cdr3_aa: CASSPPAGGTGELFF
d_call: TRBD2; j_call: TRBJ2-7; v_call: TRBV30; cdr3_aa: CAWSAGTSGRSEQYF
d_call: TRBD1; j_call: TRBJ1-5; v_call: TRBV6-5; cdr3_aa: CASSGRQGGQPQHF
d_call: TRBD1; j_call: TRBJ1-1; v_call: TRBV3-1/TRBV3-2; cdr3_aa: CASSLVTGTGNTEAFF
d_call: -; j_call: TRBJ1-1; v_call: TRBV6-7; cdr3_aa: CASSFSMNTEAFF
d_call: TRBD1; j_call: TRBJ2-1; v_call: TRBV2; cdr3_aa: CASTGTGAYNEQFF
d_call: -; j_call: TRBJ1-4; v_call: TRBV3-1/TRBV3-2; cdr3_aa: CASSQDPATNEKLFF
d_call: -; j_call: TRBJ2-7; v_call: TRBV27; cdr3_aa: CASSLRGVNYEQYF
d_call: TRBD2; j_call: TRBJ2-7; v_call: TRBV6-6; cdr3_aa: CASSYRTSGGSYEQYF
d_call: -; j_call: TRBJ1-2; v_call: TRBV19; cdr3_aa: CASSIDLRGTHFGYTF
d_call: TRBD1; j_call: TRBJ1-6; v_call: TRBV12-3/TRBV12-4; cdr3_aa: CATRTGMDSPLHF
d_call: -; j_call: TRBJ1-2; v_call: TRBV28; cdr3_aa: CASSYDTSFLTYGYTF
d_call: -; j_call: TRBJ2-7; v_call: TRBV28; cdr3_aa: CASSHYSVSYEQYF
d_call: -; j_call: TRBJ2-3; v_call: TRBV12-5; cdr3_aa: CASGSLVGGATDTQYF
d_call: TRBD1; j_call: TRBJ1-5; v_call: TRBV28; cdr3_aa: CASSSTGVRQPQHF
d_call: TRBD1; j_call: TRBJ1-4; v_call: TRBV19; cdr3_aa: CASSLSGGTNEKLFF
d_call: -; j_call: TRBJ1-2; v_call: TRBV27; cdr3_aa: CASSSSSPPNYGYTF
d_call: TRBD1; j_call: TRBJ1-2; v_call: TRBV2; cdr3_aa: CASRITGTGEGYGYTF
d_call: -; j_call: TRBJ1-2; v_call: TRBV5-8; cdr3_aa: CASNPSGGDYGYTF
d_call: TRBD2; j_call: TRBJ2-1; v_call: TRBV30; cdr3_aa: CAWSVLAGNPHEQFF
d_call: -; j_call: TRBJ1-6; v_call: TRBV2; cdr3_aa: CASSQGVYSYNSPLHF
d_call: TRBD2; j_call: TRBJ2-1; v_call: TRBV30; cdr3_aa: CAWSVGTSEYNEQFF
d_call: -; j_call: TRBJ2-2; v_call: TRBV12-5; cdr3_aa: CASGLAQNSGELFF
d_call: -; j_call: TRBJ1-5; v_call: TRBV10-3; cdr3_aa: CAIGRTDSNQPQHF
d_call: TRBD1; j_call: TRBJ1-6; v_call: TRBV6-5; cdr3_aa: CASSLQGGDSPLHF
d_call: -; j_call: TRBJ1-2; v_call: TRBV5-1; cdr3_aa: CASSLGQIVNGYTF
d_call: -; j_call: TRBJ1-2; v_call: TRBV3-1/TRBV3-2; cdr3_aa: CASSQESGFYGYTF
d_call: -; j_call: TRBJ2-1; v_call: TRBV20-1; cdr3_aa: CSASTRQRVIHQYNEQFF
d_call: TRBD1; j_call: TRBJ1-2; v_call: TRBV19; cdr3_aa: CASRGTGGDYGYTF
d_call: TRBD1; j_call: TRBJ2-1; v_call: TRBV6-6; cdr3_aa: CASSRQGVSSYNEQFF
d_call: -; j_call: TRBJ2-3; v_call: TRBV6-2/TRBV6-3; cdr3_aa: CASSYSAGLNTDTQYF
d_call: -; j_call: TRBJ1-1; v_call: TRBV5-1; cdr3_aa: CASSLVRAGETEAFF
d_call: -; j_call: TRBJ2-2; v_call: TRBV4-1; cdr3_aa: CASSKARGPANTGELFF
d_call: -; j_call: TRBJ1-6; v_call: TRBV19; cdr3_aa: CASSLGGQVSPLHF
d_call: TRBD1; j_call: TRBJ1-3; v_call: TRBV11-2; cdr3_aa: CASSPGTGSGNTIYF
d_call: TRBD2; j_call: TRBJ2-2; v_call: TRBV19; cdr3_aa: CASSISGSWRTGELFF
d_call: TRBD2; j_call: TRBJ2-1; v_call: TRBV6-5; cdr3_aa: CASSYSGTSSYEQFF
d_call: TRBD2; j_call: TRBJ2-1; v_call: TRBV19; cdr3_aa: CASSIGALAGVYNEQFF
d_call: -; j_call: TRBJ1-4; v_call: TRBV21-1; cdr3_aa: CASARCEDRENEKLFF
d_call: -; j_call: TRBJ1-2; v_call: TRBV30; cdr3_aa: CAWSRTATNYGYTF
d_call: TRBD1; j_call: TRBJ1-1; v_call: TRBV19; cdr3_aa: CASILTGDSGFTEAFF
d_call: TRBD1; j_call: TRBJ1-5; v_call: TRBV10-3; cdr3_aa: CAARDRGNNQPQHF
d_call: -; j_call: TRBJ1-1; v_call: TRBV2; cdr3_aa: CASSGIRPRDTEAFF
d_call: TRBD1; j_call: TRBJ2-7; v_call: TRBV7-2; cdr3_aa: CASSFRDRGSEQYF
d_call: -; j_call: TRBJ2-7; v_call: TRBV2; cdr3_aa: CASTLLGPSSYEQYF
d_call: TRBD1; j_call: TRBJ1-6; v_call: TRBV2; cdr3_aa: CASSDRAWGNSPLHF
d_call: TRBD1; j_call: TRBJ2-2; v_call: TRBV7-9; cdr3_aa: CASSSADRATTGELFF
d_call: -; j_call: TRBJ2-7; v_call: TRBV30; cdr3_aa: CAWSDHRVRSYEQYF
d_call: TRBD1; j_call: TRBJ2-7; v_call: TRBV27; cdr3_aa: CASSGTGGDYEQYF